The TCR beta chain under discussion was sequenced for a study of cytomegalovirus exposure and HLA in healthy donors. At the level of the study: Of around 400 genotyped donors, 80% to 85% grouped in the Caucasian-associated ancestry cluster. Whole-study results and caveats: Previous analysis showed most TCR beta V segments were productive about 87% or about 30% of the time.

The CDR3 spans 13 residues. The V gene's germline CDR1 is SGHVS and CDR2 FQNEAQ. Trimming left V 5 bases short and J 8 bases short, with 15 bases between. The donors gave bone marrow, and they were healthy. A word on this clone: As yet, its antigen is unknown. Other DNA sequences in the same sample also yield this CDR3.

Primers: 60 Vbeta forward and 13 Jbeta reverse. Here immunoSEQ multiplex PCR was the method, and the copy in TCRdb shows in-frame clones only, minus some. The table has 150,000 to 200,000 clones, just under 80% seen once. The V gene is TRBV7-8, the J gene TRBJ1-2, with D tentatively TRBD1 (5 bases). This sequence originates from a woman aged 50 to 60 in good health and CMV-seropositive. The sequenced material came from PBMCs. DNA of the CDR3: TGTGCCAGCAGCCTGGGGCAGGGAGGCGGCTACACCTTC. Its protein product is CASSLGQGGGYTF.